The 12 T cell receptor beta chains below all came from one sample that was sequenced in a study of blood T cell repertoires in COVID-19. Data came from immunoSEQ multiplex PCR; TCRdb stores just in-frame clones and leaves some out. The sample holds some 100,000 clones, approximately 84% seen once. The sequencing sample was made of peripheral blood. These receptors originate from a man aged 25 to 40 in a cohort sampled during active COVID-19.

V usage is TRBV18 and J usage is TRBJ2-1; 8 nucleotides agree with TRBD1. Germline-derived CDR1 and CDR2 are KGHSH and LQKENI. V lost 0 bases, J lost 3 bases, and 1 base stayed unmatched. This CDR3 is built from 15 residues. The CDR3 nucleotides read TGTGCCAGCTCACCACCCGGGACAGGCTACAATGAGCAGTTCTTC. Protein sequence: CASSPPGTGYNEQFF. The complete variable domain, with remaining parts taken from reference TRBV18 and TRBJ2-1, reads NAGVMQNPRHLVRRRGQEARLRCSPMKGHSHVYWYRQLPEEGLKFMVYLQKENIIDESGMPKERFSAEFPKEGPSILRIQQVVRGDSAAYFCASSPPGTGYNEQFFGPGTRLTVL.

In the case of this clone: This sample also contains other DNA sequences that code for the same CDR3. The rearrangement links TRBV10-3 to TRBJ1-2; weak D call: TRBD1 (5 bases). The germline V and J ends were trimmed by 0 bases and 2 bases, with 7 bases remaining between them. There are 14 residues in the CDR3. Germline lookup yields CDR1 ENHRY and CDR2 SYGVKD. The CDR3 spells CAISESAGNYGYTF. The CDR3 DNA reads TGTGCCATCAGTGAGTCGGCAGGGAACTATGGCTACACCTTC.

The chain is built from TRBV19 and TRBJ2-3, with 8 bases identical to TRBD2. CDR3 length: 16 residues. Germline trimming cut 6 bases from V and 1 base from J; bases unmatched to any gene: 9. CDR1 is LNHDA and CDR2 is SQIVND in the germline V gene (reference sequence). CDR3: CASSRESGGGTDTQYF. The DNA of the CDR3 is TGTGCCAGTAGCCGAGAGAGCGGGGGAGGCACAGATACGCAGTATTTT.

The V call is TRBV7-3, the J call TRBJ1-6; 8 nucleotides align to TRBD1. The germline CDR1 and CDR2 sequences are SGHTA and FQGTGA. The CDR3 spans 15 residues. V dropped 5 bases and J dropped 7; count of bases not matched to a gene: 7. The CDR3 loop reads CASSGYDRGNSPLHF. The CDR3, as DNA: TGTGCCAGCAGCGGTTATGACAGGGGAAATTCACCCCTCCACTTT.

The V call is TRBV6-5, the J call TRBJ2-5; 8 bases map to TRBD2. This CDR3 has 14 residues. V was pared by 6 bases and J by 5 bases, with 8 bases of the junction left unmatched. Germline V gene lookup returns CDR1 MNHEY and CDR2 SVGAGI. The CDR3 protein is CASSPGGVRETQYF. In DNA, the CDR3 is TGTGCCAGCAGCCCGGGGGGGGTGCGGGAGACCCAGTACTTC.

The chain uses TRBV2 and TRBJ1-1, with TRBD1 matching 11 bases. The V and J ends lost 7 bases and 6 bases, in that order; junction bases with no gene match: 7. This CDR3 has 14 amino acids. Germline-derived CDR1 and CDR2 are SNHLY and FYNNEI. Written as DNA, the CDR3 is TGTGCCAGCATCCCGGACAGGGGGCGTCCTGAAGCTTTCTTT. Amino acids: CASIPDRGRPEAFF. Variable domain in full (rest from reference TRBV2 and TRBJ1-1): EPEVTQTPSHQVTQMGQEVILRCVPISNHLYFYWYRQILGQKVEFLVSFYNNEISEKSEIFDDQFSVERPDGSNFTLKIRSTKLEDSAMYFCASIPDRGRPEAFFGQGTRLTVV.

V and J are TRBV6-1 and TRBJ1-5; D remains ambiguous. V was clipped by 1 base and J by 2 bases, with 6 bases between them. Germline CDR1 is MNHNS and CDR2 is SASEGT. This CDR3 has 14 amino acids. The CDR3, as DNA: TGTGCCAGCAGTGAAGTCTCGGGCAATCAGCCCCAGCATTTT. It yields the protein CASSEVSGNQPQHF.

This chain uses TRBV7-2 with TRBJ2-1, with D possibly being TRBD2 (5 bases). The V gene's germline CDR1 is SGHTA and CDR2 FQGNSA. This CDR3 has 15 residues. V gave up 0 bases and J gave up 9 bases, with 15 bases separating them. The DNA for the CDR3 is TGTGCCAGCAGCTTAGCGCTCGGGGAAACGGTTGAGCAGTTCTTC. Its translation is CASSLALGETVEQFF.

V is TRBV4-3 and J is TRBJ2-5; 11 bases agree with TRBD2. The CDR3 is 17 residues long. V trimming: 1 base; J trimming: 2 bases; junction bases outside the gene matches: 6. Germline V lookup: CDR1 LGHNA, CDR2 YSLEER. CDR3 sequence: CASSQAIGTSGQETQYF. CDR3 DNA sequence: TGCGCCAGCAGCCAAGCGATCGGGACTAGCGGACAAGAGACCCAGTACTTC.

The V and J genes are TRBV30 and TRBJ2-7; 13 nucleotides agree with TRBD2. The CDR3 spans 15 residues. Germline assignment: CDR1 GTSNPN and CDR2 SVGIG (reference sequence). The ends lost 2 bases at V and 4 bases at J; junction bases unmatched: 5. Here the CDR3 reads CAWSRETSGGYEQYF. Written as DNA, the CDR3 is TGTGCCTGGAGTCGGGAGACTAGCGGGGGGTACGAGCAGTACTTC.

The rearrangement links TRBV18 to TRBJ2-1; D possibly corresponds to TRBD1 (5 bases). Trimming took off 4 bases at V and 7 bases at J, with 8 bases between the two ends. From germline, CDR1 is KGHSH and CDR2 LQKENI. The CDR3 is 12 amino acids. The CDR3, as DNA: TGTGCCAGCTCACTTAACAGGAATGAGCAGTTCTTC. Translating gives CASSLNRNEQFF. Full variable domain (missing parts from reference TRBV18 and TRBJ2-1): NAGVMQNPRHLVRRRGQEARLRCSPMKGHSHVYWYRQLPEEGLKFMVYLQKENIIDESGMPKERFSAEFPKEGPSILRIQQVVRGDSAAYFCASSLNRNEQFFGPGTRLTVL.

The chain has TRBV4-2 and TRBJ1-1; 10 nucleotides line up with TRBD1. This CDR3 comprises 16 residues. CDR1 is LGHNA, CDR2 YNFKEQ, per germline. J was trimmed by 0 bases and V by 3 bases; bases with no gene match: 4. CDR3 residues: CASSQGTGDLNTEAFF. The CDR3 DNA sequence: TGTGCCAGCAGCCAGGGGACAGGGGACCTGAACACTGAAGCTTTCTTT.